This T cell receptor (beta chain) was documented in a study of shared clonotypes between healthy human individuals. The junction had 18 bases not matched to a gene; V was cut back by 0 bases and J by 7 bases. This CDR3 contains 20 residues. In germline, CDR1 is LGHNA, CDR2 YSLEER. Here immunoSEQ multiplex PCR was the method, and the copy in TCRdb shows in-frame clones only, minus some. Of 650,000 to 700,000 clones listed, 80% to 95% are singletons. The receptor comes from a man aged 18 to 35 in good health. Some clones in this sample may be carry-over from other donors' samples. Material for sequencing was memory CD8+ T cells from PBMCs. Stated subset: CD45RO+ cells pooled with CCR7-negative TemRA cells. The chain joins TRBV4-3 to TRBJ2-2, with 9 bases aligning to TRBD2. CDR3 in DNA: TGCGCCAGCAGCCAAGAGGGGGGCCAGAGTATTAGCGGGAGCATCGGGGAGCTGTTTTTT. Protein product: CASSQEGGQSISGSIGELFF.